This T cell receptor (beta chain) emerged from a study of blood T cell repertoires in COVID-19. Study background: Whether acute or convalescent, the COVID-19 samples came from the United States, Italy and Spain.

V dropped 5 bases and J dropped 5; count of bases not matched to a gene: 7. This CDR3 has 15 residues. Germline V CDR1 and CDR2: MNHEY, SMNVEV (reference sequence). Authors' data handling: Quantification of nucleated cells was approximated via reference gene primer amplification. Sequencing used immunoSEQ multiplex PCR; TCRdb keeps in-frame clones, though not all of them. V and J calls and clone size follow that table, whereas D and trimming were derived from the DNA. The table has around 220,000 clones, 80% to 90% seen once. The sample consisted of peripheral blood. The clonotype was recovered from a woman older than 75 with acute or convalescent COVID-19. The chain is built from TRBV27 and TRBJ2-2; 8 nucleotides line up with TRBD1. CDR3 nucleotide sequence: TGTGCCAGCAGTCGGACAGGGCAGGGGACCGGGGAGCTGTTTTTT. Translating it yields CASSRTGQGTGELFF.